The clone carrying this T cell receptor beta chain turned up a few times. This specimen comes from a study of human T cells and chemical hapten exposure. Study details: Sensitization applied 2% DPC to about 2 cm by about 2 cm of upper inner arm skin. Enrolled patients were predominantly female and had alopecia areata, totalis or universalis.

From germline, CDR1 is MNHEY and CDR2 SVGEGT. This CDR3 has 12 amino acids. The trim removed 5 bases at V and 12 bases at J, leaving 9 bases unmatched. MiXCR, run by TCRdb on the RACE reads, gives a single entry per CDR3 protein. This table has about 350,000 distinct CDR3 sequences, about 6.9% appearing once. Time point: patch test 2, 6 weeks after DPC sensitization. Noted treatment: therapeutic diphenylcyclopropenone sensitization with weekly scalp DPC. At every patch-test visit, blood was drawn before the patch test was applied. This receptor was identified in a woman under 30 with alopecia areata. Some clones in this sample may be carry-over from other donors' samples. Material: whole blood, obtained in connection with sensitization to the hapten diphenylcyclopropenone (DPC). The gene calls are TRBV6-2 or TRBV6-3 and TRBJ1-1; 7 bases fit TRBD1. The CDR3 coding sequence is TGTGCCAGCAGTCGTACAGGGGACACGCCTTTCTTT. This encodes CASSRTGDTPFF.